These 28 T cell receptor beta chains originate from one sample sequenced in a study of PD-L1 blockade in urothelial cancer. Time point specified: peripheral blood 6 weeks after treatment start. Some clones are missing from TCRdb's copy, which holds only in-frame ones; the method was immunoSEQ multiplex PCR. The profile covers tens of thousands of clones, with 80% to 95% appearing a single time and approximately 0.89% taken by the ten largest. The source material was PBMCs, sampled around atezolizumab (anti-PD-L1) treatment. Source of these receptors: a woman older than 75 with urothelial cancer.

CDR3 protein: CASSPGQRGQPQHF. The CDR3 bases are TGTGCCAGCAGCCCCGGACAACGAGGTCAGCCCCAGCATTTT. The genes are TRBV9 and TRBJ1-5; possibly TRBD1 for D (5 bases). Germline CDR1 SGDLS, CDR2 YYNGEE. Trimming removed 4 bases at V and 6 bases at J, with 14 bases between. The length of the CDR3 is 14 residues.

This clone was seen a single time. V and J are TRBV6-4 and TRBJ1-1; TRBD1 aligns across 7 bases. The CDR3 loop spans 13 amino acids. After removal of 10 bases from V and 4 bases from J, the junction contained 9 bases not matched to a gene. CDR1 MRHNA and CDR2 SNTAGT come from the germline V gene. The CDR3 DNA is TGTGCCACTTCAGGACAGGCGGGCACTGAAGCTTTCTTT. Protein sequence: CATSGQAGTEAFF.

V and J are TRBV28 and TRBJ2-7; a possible D gene is TRBD2 (5 bases). Germline V gives CDR1 MDHEN, CDR2 SYDVKM. V was shortened by 4 bases and J by 3 bases, with 13 bases between the two germline ends. This CDR3 comprises 14 residues. CDR3 amino acids: CASSSGSSHYEQYF. The DNA for the CDR3 is TGTGCCAGCAGTTCGGGGAGCAGCCACTACGAGCAGTACTTC.

V is TRBV18 and J is TRBJ1-1, with D uncertain. The V gene's germline CDR1 is KGHSH and CDR2 LQKENI. CDR3 length: 14 amino acids. Deletions cut 3 bases from V and 8 bases from J, with 16 bases between. The CDR3 sequence: CASSPNPLAHEAFF. The DNA for the CDR3 is TGTGCCAGCTCACCCAACCCCCTGGCCCACGAAGCTTTCTTT.

V and J are TRBV30 and TRBJ2-5; 8 positions match TRBD2. The V gene's germline CDR1 is GTSNPN and CDR2 SVGIG (reference sequence). J lost 5 bases, V lost 4 bases, and 3 bases had no gene match. The length of the CDR3 is 12 residues. The CDR3 bases are TGTGCCTGGACGCGGGAGGTCGAGACCCAGTACTTC. The encoded protein is CAWTREVETQYF.

The rearrangement joins TRBV6-5 to TRBJ2-1; 10 positions agree with TRBD2. This CDR3 contains 15 residues. Trimming removed 8 bases from V and 6 bases from J; junction bases left unmatched: 10. Germline V lookup: CDR1 MNHEY, CDR2 SVGAGI. The CDR3 sequence is CASGGGSGRANEQFF. DNA of the CDR3: TGTGCCAGCGGCGGCGGGAGCGGGAGGGCCAATGAGCAGTTCTTC.

This chain connects TRBV4-2 to TRBJ2-3; TRBD1 agrees at 9 bases. J was trimmed by 0 bases and V by 3 bases; bases with no gene match: 10. This CDR3 is built from 18 residues. From germline, CDR1 is LGHNA and CDR2 YNFKEQ. CDR3 sequence (DNA): TGTGCCAGCAGCCATCTTCGAGCCGGGACAGGGAGCACAGATACGCAGTATTTT. Translation: CASSHLRAGTGSTDTQYF.

J is TRBJ1-4 and V is TRBV5-1; weak D call: TRBD1 (6 bases). The CDR3 spans 14 residues. CDR1 is SGHRS, CDR2 YFSETQ, per germline. Trimming stripped 2 bases from V and 5 bases from J, with 10 bases between. CDR3 region: CASSFGGLNEKLFF. CDR3 nucleotides: TGCGCCAGCAGCTTTGGGGGCTTAAATGAAAAACTGTTTTTT.

The V and J genes are TRBV20-1 and TRBJ2-3; D call uncertain. V was shortened by 4 bases and J by 5 bases, with 7 bases between the two germline ends. The CDR3 runs to 11 residues. The V gene's germline CDR1 is DFQATT and CDR2 SNEGSKA (reference sequence). In DNA form, the CDR3 reads TGCAGTGCTACCAGAGGAGATACGCAGTATTTT. It yields the protein CSATRGDTQYF.

In its sample, this clone was seen once. The chain links TRBV28 to TRBJ1-1, with TRBD1 identical over 12 bases. CDR3 length equals 18 residues. With V trimmed by 2 bases and J by 4 bases, 11 bases remained unmatched. From germline, CDR1 is MDHEN and CDR2 SYDVKM. CDR3 nucleotide sequence: TGTGCCAGCAGTTTAGCCGGGACAGGGGGCTGGGGATTCACTGAAGCTTTCTTT. This sequence encodes CASSLAGTGGWGFTEAFF.

The gene calls are TRBV29-1 and TRBJ1-1; D is perhaps TRBD1 (5 bases). V was clipped by 1 base and J by 2 bases, with 11 bases between them. Germline lookup yields CDR1 SQVTM and CDR2 ANQGSEA. The CDR3 runs to 14 residues. The DNA of the CDR3 is TGCAGCGTTGAAGGCAGGCAGGGAAACACTGAAGCTTTCTTT. It encodes CSVEGRQGNTEAFF.

CDR3 residues: CASSPGLTNQPQHF. The CDR3 DNA sequence: TGTGCCAGCTCACCGGGACTTACTAATCAGCCCCAGCATTTT. The J gene is TRBJ1-5, the V gene TRBV18, with a possible D match to TRBD1 (5 bases). The CDR3 extends over 14 amino acids. Between the trimmed V and J ends, which lost 3 bases and 4 bases, there was a span of 10 bases. The germline V gene encodes CDR1 KGHSH and CDR2 LQKENI.

This chain links TRBV29-1 with TRBJ2-3; unclear D gene. Germline V gives CDR1 SQVTM, CDR2 ANQGSEA. This CDR3 region has 15 residues. The V end was cut by 7 bases, the J end by 6 bases, with 23 bases between. In nucleotides, the CDR3 is TGCAGCGGGAGCCCCCTAAAGGCCCCGAGGGATACGCAGTATTTT. Translated: CSGSPLKAPRDTQYF.

The J gene is TRBJ2-7, the V gene TRBV29-1, with TRBD2 identical over 11 bases. J was trimmed by 4 bases and V by 5 bases; bases with no gene match: 7. This CDR3 region has 14 residues. Per the germline V gene, CDR1 is SQVTM and CDR2 is ANQGSEA. Written as DNA, the CDR3 is TGCAGCGTTTTGGATAGCGGGAGGGCGTACGAGCAGTACTTC. It specifies CSVLDSGRAYEQYF.

The chain employs TRBV15 and TRBJ2-7; 10 bases are a match to TRBD2. V was pared by 0 bases and J by 2 bases, with 13 bases of the junction left unmatched. There are 19 residues in the CDR3. Per germline, CDR1 LNHNV and CDR2 YYDKDF (reference sequence). The CDR3 spells CATSRDGARRTSGPYEQYF. The CDR3 DNA reads as TGTGCCACCAGCAGAGATGGGGCTCGCCGGACTAGCGGCCCCTACGAGCAGTACTTC.

The CDR3 coding sequence is TGTGCCAGCAGCGTAGGTTCAGGGTTACAGCCCCAGCATTTT. It translates to CASSVGSGLQPQHF. The chain recombines TRBV9 with TRBJ1-5; possibly TRBD1 for D (5 bases). Trimming left V 0 bases short and J 7 bases short, with 11 bases between. This CDR3 is 14 amino acids long. Germline-derived CDR1 and CDR2 are SGDLS and YYNGEE.

This clone was observed a few times. The rearrangement uses TRBV9 and TRBJ1-1, with TRBD1 identical over 7 bases. Trimming took 4 bases from V and 11 from J; bases not matched to a gene: 8. The CDR3 spans 12 residues. Germline V gene sequence: CDR1 SGDLS, CDR2 YYNGEE. This CDR3 is CASSNQGEAAFF. The CDR3 bases are TGTGCCAGCAGCAACCAGGGGGAAGCTGCTTTCTTT.

This chain connects TRBV28 to TRBJ1-2, with D unclear. This CDR3 is built from 16 residues. The V end lost 3 bases, the J end lost 5 bases, and 19 bases lay between the germline ends. CDR1 is MDHEN and CDR2 is SYDVKM in the germline V gene. The DNA of the CDR3 is TGTGCCAGCAGTTTCGGGTCCTCCGTTTCGGGATATGGCTACACCTTC. Its translation: CASSFGSSVSGYGYTF.

The V call is TRBV27, the J call TRBJ2-3; D gene ambiguous. The CDR3 extends over 15 amino acids. The V gene's germline CDR1 is MNHEY and CDR2 SMNVEV (reference sequence). Trimming pared 5 bases from V and 6 bases from J, leaving 18 bases between. CDR3 sequence: CASSKWAGLTDTQYF. The CDR3 coding sequence is TGTGCCAGCAGTAAGTGGGCAGGCCTTACCGATACGCAGTATTTT.

The rearrangement uses TRBV9 and TRBJ2-2; D not resolved. This CDR3 is 14 amino acids long. V dropped 2 bases and J dropped 0 bases, with 5 bases sitting between them. Per the germline V gene, CDR1 is SGDLS and CDR2 is YYNGEE. The CDR3 DNA is TGTGCCAGCAGCGTTCTCTCGAACACCGGGGAGCTGTTTTTT. Its translation: CASSVLSNTGELFF.

The V gene is TRBV28, the J gene TRBJ2-1, with a tentative D call TRBD2 (7 bases). V gave up 2 bases and J gave up 6 bases, with 14 bases separating them. Germline V lookup: CDR1 MDHEN, CDR2 SYDVKM. CDR3 length: 15 residues. CDR3 residues: CASSLRGGLGNEQFF. The CDR3 DNA follows: TGTGCCAGCAGTTTAAGGGGGGGGCTAGGCAATGAGCAGTTCTTC.

The chain carries TRBV4-1 and TRBJ1-3; D not resolved. The CDR3 has 15 amino acids. Trimming removed 1 base at V and 9 bases at J, with 16 bases between. The germline V gene has CDR1 MGHRA and CDR2 YSYEKL. CDR3 DNA: TGCGCCAGCAGCCAAGTTTCCGCGGCGTTGGGCACCATATATTTT. Translation gives CASSQVSAALGTIYF.

J is TRBJ1-1 and V is TRBV2; TRBD1 might be the D (5 bases). CDR1 is SNHLY and CDR2 is FYNNEI in the germline V gene. The CDR3 runs to 14 residues. V was clipped by 6 bases and J by 4 bases, with 15 bases between them. CDR3 loop: CASSAWGGSTEAFF. The CDR3 nucleotides read TGTGCCAGCAGCGCCTGGGGGGGGAGCACTGAAGCTTTCTTT.

This chain connects TRBV18 to TRBJ1-4, with D unclear. V lost 3 bases, J lost 8 bases, and 7 bases lay in between. This CDR3 contains 12 residues. Germline CDR1 and CDR2: KGHSH and LQKENI. The CDR3 region has the DNA TGTGCCAGCTCACCTAGTCCGGAAAAACTGTTTTTT. Translation: CASSPSPEKLFF.

This sequence joins TRBV5-1 and TRBJ2-1; TRBD2 agrees at 10 bases. Germline V gives CDR1 SGHRS, CDR2 YFSETQ. CDR3 length: 12 amino acids. J lost 14 bases, V lost 3 bases, and 5 bases had no gene match. The DNA of the CDR3 is TGCGCCAGCAGCTCTACTAGCGGGGTTGAGTTCTTC. Its protein is CASSSTSGVEFF.

J is TRBJ2-1 and V is TRBV27; 10 bases are shared with TRBD2. Trimming took 5 bases from V and 6 from J; bases not matched to a gene: 7. Germline V gene sequence: CDR1 MNHEY, CDR2 SMNVEV (reference sequence). The length of the CDR3 is 15 residues. The CDR3 here is CASSPIAGGTNEQFF. CDR3 in DNA: TGTGCCAGCAGTCCTATAGCGGGAGGAACCAATGAGCAGTTCTTC.

This rearrangement joins TRBV27 to TRBJ1-5; 10 positions agree with TRBD1. The germline gives CDR1 MNHEY, CDR2 SMNVEV (reference sequence). V shed 5 bases, J shed 7 bases, and the junction held 8 bases outside the gene matches. CDR3 length: 15 amino acids. In DNA, the CDR3 is TGTGCCAGCAGTCCTGGGACAGGGGTAAGGCAGCCCCAGCATTTT. It specifies CASSPGTGVRQPQHF.

V is TRBV4-2 and J is TRBJ2-1; D might be TRBD2 (5 bases). Trimming stripped 4 bases from V and 8 bases from J, with 18 bases between. Germline CDR1 and CDR2: LGHNA and YNFKEQ. This CDR3 is 15 amino acids long. CDR3 sequence: CASSPTWRSSDEQFF. CDR3 sequence (DNA): TGTGCCAGCAGCCCTACATGGAGGTCCTCAGATGAGCAGTTCTTC.